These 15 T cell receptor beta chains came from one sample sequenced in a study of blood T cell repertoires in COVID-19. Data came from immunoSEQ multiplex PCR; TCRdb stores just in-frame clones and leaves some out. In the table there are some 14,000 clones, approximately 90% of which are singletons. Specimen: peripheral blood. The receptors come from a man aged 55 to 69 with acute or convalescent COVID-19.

The CDR3 DNA sequence: TGTGCCAGTAGTATATCAAGGACGGGAAATTCACCCCTCCACTTT. Translating it yields CASSISRTGNSPLHF. The chain employs TRBV19 and TRBJ1-6, with D hard to call. V was trimmed by 2 bases and J by 7 bases, leaving 12 bases between them. CDR3 size: 15 residues. Germline CDR1 reads LNHDA; CDR2 reads SQIVND (reference sequence).

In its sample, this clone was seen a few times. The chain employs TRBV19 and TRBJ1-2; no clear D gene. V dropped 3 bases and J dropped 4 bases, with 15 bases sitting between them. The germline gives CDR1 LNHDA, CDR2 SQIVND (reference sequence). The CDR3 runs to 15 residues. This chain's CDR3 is CASSIGQPSGYGYTF. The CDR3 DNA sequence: TGTGCCAGTAGTATCGGCCAGCCTTCAGGCTATGGCTACACCTTC.

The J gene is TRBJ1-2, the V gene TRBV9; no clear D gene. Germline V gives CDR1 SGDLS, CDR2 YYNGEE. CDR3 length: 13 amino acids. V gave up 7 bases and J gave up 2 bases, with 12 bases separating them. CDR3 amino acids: CASCPGLNYGYTF. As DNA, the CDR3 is TGTGCCAGCTGCCCGGGATTAAACTATGGCTACACCTTC.

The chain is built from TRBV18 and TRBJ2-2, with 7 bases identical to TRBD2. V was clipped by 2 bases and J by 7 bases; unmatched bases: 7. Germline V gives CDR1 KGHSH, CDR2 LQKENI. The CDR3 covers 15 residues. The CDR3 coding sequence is TGTGCCAGCTCACCATCTAGCGGAAGAAACGGGGAGCTGTTTTTT. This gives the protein CASSPSSGRNGELFF.

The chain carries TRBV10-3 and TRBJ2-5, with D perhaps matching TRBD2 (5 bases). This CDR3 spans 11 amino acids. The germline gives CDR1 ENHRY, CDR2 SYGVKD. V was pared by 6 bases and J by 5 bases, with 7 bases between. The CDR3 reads CAIREEETQYF. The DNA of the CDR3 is TGTGCCATCAGGGAGGAGGAGACCCAGTACTTC.

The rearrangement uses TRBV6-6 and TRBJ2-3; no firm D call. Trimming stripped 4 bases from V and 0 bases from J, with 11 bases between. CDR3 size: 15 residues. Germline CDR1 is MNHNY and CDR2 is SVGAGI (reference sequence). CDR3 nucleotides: TGTGCCAGCAGTTGGGCGCAGTCTAGCACAGATACGCAGTATTTT. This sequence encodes CASSWAQSSTDTQYF.

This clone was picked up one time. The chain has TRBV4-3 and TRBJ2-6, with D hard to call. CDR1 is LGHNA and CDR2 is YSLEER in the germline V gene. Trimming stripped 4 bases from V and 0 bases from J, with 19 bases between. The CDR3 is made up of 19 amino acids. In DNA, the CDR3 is TGCGCCAGCAGCCGGTTTTTGGGCAGGTCTTTCTCTGGGGCCAACGTCCTGACTTTC. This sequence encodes CASSRFLGRSFSGANVLTF.

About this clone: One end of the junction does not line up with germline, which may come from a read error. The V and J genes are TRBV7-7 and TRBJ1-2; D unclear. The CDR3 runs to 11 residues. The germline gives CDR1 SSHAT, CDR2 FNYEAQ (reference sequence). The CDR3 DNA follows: TGTGCTAGCACAAAGGGAGGAGGCTACACCTTC. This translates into CASTKGGGYTF.

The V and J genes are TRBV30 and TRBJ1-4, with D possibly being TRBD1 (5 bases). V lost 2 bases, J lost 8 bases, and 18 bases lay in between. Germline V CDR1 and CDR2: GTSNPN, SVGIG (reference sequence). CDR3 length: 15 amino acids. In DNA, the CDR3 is TGTGCCTGGAGTCGGCTAGGGGCTAGCGGGGAAAAACTGTTTTTT. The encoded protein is CAWSRLGASGEKLFF.

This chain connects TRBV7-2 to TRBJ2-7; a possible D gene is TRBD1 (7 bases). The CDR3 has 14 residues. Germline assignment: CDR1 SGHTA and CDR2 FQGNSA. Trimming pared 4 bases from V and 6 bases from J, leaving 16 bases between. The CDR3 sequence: CASSWGDSRPEQYF. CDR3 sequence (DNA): TGTGCCAGCAGCTGGGGGGACAGCCGACCCGAGCAGTACTTC.

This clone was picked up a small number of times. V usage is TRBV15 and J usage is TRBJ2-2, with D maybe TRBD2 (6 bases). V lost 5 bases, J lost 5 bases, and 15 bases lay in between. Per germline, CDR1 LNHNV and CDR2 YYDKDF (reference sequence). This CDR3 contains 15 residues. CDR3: CATSCVRGGTGELFF. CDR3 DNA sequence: TGTGCCACCAGCTGTGTGAGGGGAGGTACCGGGGAGCTGTTTTTT.

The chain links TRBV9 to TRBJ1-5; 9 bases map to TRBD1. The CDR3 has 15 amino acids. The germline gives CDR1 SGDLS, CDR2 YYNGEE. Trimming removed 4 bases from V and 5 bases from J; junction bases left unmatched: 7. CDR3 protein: CASSSTGGRDQPQHF. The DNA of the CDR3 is TGTGCCAGCAGCTCGACAGGGGGTCGGGATCAGCCCCAGCATTTT.

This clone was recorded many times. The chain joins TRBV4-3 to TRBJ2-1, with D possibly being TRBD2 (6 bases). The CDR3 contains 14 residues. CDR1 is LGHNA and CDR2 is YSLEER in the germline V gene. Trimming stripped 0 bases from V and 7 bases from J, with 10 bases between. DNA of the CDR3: TGCGCCAGCAGCCAAGATGACGGGGGTAATGAGCAGTTCTTC. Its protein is CASSQDDGGNEQFF.

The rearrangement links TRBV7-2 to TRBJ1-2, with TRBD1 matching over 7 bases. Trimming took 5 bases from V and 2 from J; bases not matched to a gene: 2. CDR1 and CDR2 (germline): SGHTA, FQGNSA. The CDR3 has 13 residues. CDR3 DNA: TGTGCCAGCAGCGTGACAGGGAACTATGGCTACACCTTC. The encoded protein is CASSVTGNYGYTF.

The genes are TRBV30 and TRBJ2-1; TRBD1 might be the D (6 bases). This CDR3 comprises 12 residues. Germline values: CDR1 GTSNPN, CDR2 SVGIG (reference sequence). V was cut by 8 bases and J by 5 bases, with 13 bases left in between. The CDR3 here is CASQGLDNEQFF. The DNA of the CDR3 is TGTGCCAGCCAGGGGCTGGACAATGAGCAGTTCTTC.